This T cell receptor (beta chain) was sequenced for a study of T cells expressing NK-cell markers. On the study more broadly: Repertoire data for TCR beta were derived from sorted T cells (CD3+CD56+NKG2C+, CD3+CD56+NKG2C- and CD3+CD56-NKG2C+).

As the method of synthesis, 5'RACE template switching with UMIs yielded TCR beta cDNA. TCRdb reprocessed the 5' RACE reads and keeps a single row for each CDR3 protein, giving no DNA. The sample table sets out 30,000 or so distinct CDR3 sequences. The length of the CDR3 is 14 residues. Per germline, CDR1 SEHNR and CDR2 FQNEAQ (reference sequence). Sequencing was carried out using blood T cells: a sorted CD56 or NKG2C T cell subset, CD4+ or CD8+ T cells, or bulk PBMC T cells (not recorded which). The genes are TRBV7-9 and TRBJ2-5; the TRBD1 assignment by TCRdb is unverifiable without DNA. This clonotype was obtained from a woman between 18 and 75 years old in good health. CDR3: CASSLGAVTETQYF.